The 17 T cell receptor beta chains in this list originate from one sample, sequenced in a study of T cell repertoires in cytomegalovirus infection. Their specific antigens are unknown. MiXCR, run by TCRdb on the reads, gives a single entry per CDR3 protein. The table has about 500,000 distinct CDR3 sequences, about 33% seen once. The sequences come from cultured PBMCs, collected from culture after CMV antigen stimulation. The origin of the receptors is a human donor in good health (CMV status not recorded). Some clones in this sample may be carry-over from other donors' samples.

Concerning this clonotype: A much bigger clone sits one base away, suggesting this may be a read error. The V call is TRBV7-2, the J call TRBJ1-4; D ambiguous. Germline CDR1 is SGHTA and CDR2 is FQGNSA. V lost 6 bases, J lost 5 bases, and 16 bases lay in between. The CDR3 extends over 15 amino acids. CDR3 protein: CASRLSRGPNEKLFF. In DNA form, the CDR3 reads TGTGCCAGCAGGTTATCGCGGGGTCCGAATGAAAAACTGTTTTTT.

This chain uses TRBV6-2 or TRBV6-3 with TRBJ2-3, with 9 positions matching TRBD2. This CDR3 is 15 amino acids long. CDR1 is MNHEY and CDR2 is SVGEGT in the germline V gene. With 5 bases clipped from V and 6 bases from J, the junction kept 9 bases outside the gene matches. DNA of the CDR3: TGTGCCAGCAGTCAGGGACTAGCATTCGCGGATACGCAGTATTTT. Translation gives CASSQGLAFADTQYF.

This sequence joins TRBV29-1 and TRBJ1-3; D remains ambiguous. This CDR3 comprises 15 residues. Trimming took 6 bases from V and 5 from J, leaving 20 bases between them. The germline CDR1 and CDR2 sequences are SQVTM and ANQGSEA. CDR3 sequence: CSVLISGSLRNTIYF. The CDR3 DNA is TGCAGCGTCTTAATCTCTGGCAGTTTGAGAAACACCATATATTTT.

The DNA for the CDR3 is TGTGCCAGCACCATGGCGGGAACTAAGGGAGGCTACACCTTC. It is translated as CASTMAGTKGGYTF. This chain joins TRBV28 and TRBJ1-2, with D uncertain. The CDR3 spans 14 residues. Trimming removed 7 bases from V and 8 bases from J, with 20 bases in between. Germline V gene lookup returns CDR1 MDHEN and CDR2 SYDVKM.

Turning to this clonotype: The junction departs from the called germline gene at one end, perhaps through a read error. The J gene is TRBJ1-1, the V gene TRBV6-5, with 12 bases lining up with TRBD1. This CDR3 has 17 amino acids. CDR1 is MNHEY, CDR2 SVGAGI, per germline. CDR3 amino acids: CASSYSITGQGATGAFF. The DNA for the CDR3 is TGTGCCAGCAGTTACTCGATAACGGGACAGGGGGCAACTGGAGCTTTCTTT.

This clonotype was counted at least ten times. CDR3 bases: TGTGCCAGCAGCTTAGTTACGGGGGGAGGAACTGAAGCTTTCTTT. Translation: CASSLVTGGGTEAFF. The chain joins TRBV11-2 to TRBJ1-1; possibly TRBD1 for D (5 bases). The V gene lost 1 base and the J gene lost 5 bases, with 14 bases spanning the gap. The CDR3 is 15 amino acids. In germline, CDR1 is SGHAT, CDR2 FQNNGV.

The chain is built from TRBV7-8 and TRBJ2-7; tentatively, D is TRBD1 or TRBD2 (5 bases each). The V gene lost 5 bases and the J gene lost 1 base, with 18 bases spanning the gap. The CDR3 is 16 amino acids. CDR1 SGHVS and CDR2 FQNEAQ come from the germline V gene. CDR3 loop: CASSPGRGARSYEQYF. As DNA, the CDR3 is TGTGCCAGCAGCCCCGGAAGAGGGGCCCGATCCTACGAGCAGTACTTC. Supplemented by reference TRBV7-8 and TRBJ2-7, the full variable domain reads GAGVSQSPRYKVAKRGQDVALRCDPISGHVSLFWYQQALGQGPEFLTYFQNEAQLDKSGLPSDRFFAERPEGSVSTLKIQRTQQEDSAVYLCASSPGRGARSYEQYFGPGTRLTVT.

This clonotype was seen repeatedly, ten times or more. The genes are TRBV7-6 and TRBJ2-1; TRBD1 aligns across 7 bases. This CDR3 has 15 amino acids. Trimming cost V 5 bases and J 5 bases; bases outside gene matches: 9. Germline values: CDR1 SGHVS, CDR2 FNYEAQ. CDR3 region: CASSLTGYPDNEQFF. In nucleotides, the CDR3 is TGTGCCAGCAGCCTGACAGGGTATCCCGACAATGAGCAGTTCTTC.

CDR3 loop: CASSPSGAPTDTQYF. The CDR3 coding sequence is TGTGCCAGCAGCCCCTCTGGAGCTCCCACAGATACGCAGTATTTT. The chain recombines TRBV25-1 with TRBJ2-3, with D unresolved. V lost 6 bases and J lost 2, with 15 bases in between. CDR1 and CDR2 from the germline V gene are MGHDK and SYGVNS. This CDR3 comprises 15 residues.

This clonotype was seen a handful of times. V usage is TRBV5-6 and J usage is TRBJ1-5, with D possibly being TRBD1 (5 bases). V was pared by 2 bases and J by 0 bases, with 12 bases between. The CDR3 is made up of 16 amino acids. Germline loops: CDR1 SGHDT, CDR2 YYEEEE. The CDR3 nucleotides are TGTGCCAGCAGCTTTCAGGGTTGGACTAGCAATCAGCCCCAGCATTTT. It specifies CASSFQGWTSNQPQHF. The entire variable domain, with the rest obtained from reference TRBV5-6 and TRBJ1-5, is as follows: DAGVTQSPTHLIKTRGQQVTLRCSPKSGHDTVSWYQQALGQGPQFIFQYYEEEERQRGNFPDRFSGHQFPNYSSELNVNALLLGDSALYLCASSFQGWTSNQPQHFGDGTRLSIL.

This clonotype has more than one count but fewer than ten. The V gene is TRBV9, the J gene TRBJ2-7; TRBD2 might be the D (6 bases). CDR3 length: 15 residues. V was trimmed by 2 bases and J by 7 bases, leaving 19 bases between them. The V gene's germline CDR1 is SGDLS and CDR2 YYNGEE. As DNA, the CDR3 is TGTGCCAGCAGCGTTAGCGGATCACAAACGGATGAGCAGTACTTC. Protein sequence: CASSVSGSQTDEQYF.

This clonotype was recorded at least ten times. The rearrangement joins TRBV11-3 to TRBJ2-1; D is perhaps TRBD2 (6 bases). Germline loops: CDR1 SGHNT, CDR2 YENEEA. V dropped 6 bases and J dropped 5 bases, with 23 bases sitting between them. There are 17 residues in the CDR3. CDR3 in amino acids: CASSPGGIILGDNEQFF. In DNA form, the CDR3 reads TGTGCCAGCAGTCCGGGCGGGATAATTTTAGGGGACAATGAGCAGTTCTTC.

J is TRBJ2-1 and V is TRBV6-5; tentatively, D is TRBD1 (6 bases). This CDR3 has 15 amino acids. From germline, CDR1 is MNHEY and CDR2 SVGAGI. V lost 4 bases and J lost 6, with 16 bases in between. The CDR3 DNA reads TGTGCCAGCAGTTTTACAGGGCTGGGCGGCAATGAGCAGTTCTTC. Translated, it gives CASSFTGLGGNEQFF.

A remark on this clonotype: This may come from a read error, since a much larger clone is one base off. CDR3 amino acids: CASSPFERGSSHNEQFF. The CDR3 DNA is TGTGCCAGCAGCCCTTTTGAACGGGGGAGCTCCCACAATGAGCAGTTCTTC. V is TRBV7-8 and J is TRBJ2-1; maybe TRBD2 (6 bases). CDR3 length: 17 residues. Per the germline V gene, CDR1 is SGHVS and CDR2 is FQNEAQ.

In this sample, this clonotype turned up a few times. This chain connects TRBV4-3 to TRBJ2-4, with D perhaps matching TRBD1 (8 bases). Trimming removed 2 bases from V and 9 bases from J, with 23 bases in between. This CDR3 region has 17 residues. The germline CDR1 and CDR2 sequences are LGHNA and YSLEER. In DNA, the CDR3 is TGCGCCAGCAGCCAATTTGCGGATACAGGGGGGGGGACCATTCAGTACTTC. Translated: CASSQFADTGGGTIQYF.

A few counts support this clonotype. The CDR3 loop reads CSARQDSNNYGYTF. The CDR3 nucleotides read TGCAGTGCTAGACAAGACAGCAATAACTATGGCTACACCTTC. V usage is TRBV20-1 and J usage is TRBJ1-2; a possible D gene is TRBD1 (5 bases). Germline V gene sequence: CDR1 DFQATT, CDR2 SNEGSKA (reference sequence). V was trimmed by 2 bases and J by 1 base, leaving 11 bases between them. The CDR3 has 14 amino acids.

This clonotype turned up a few times. V is TRBV7-8 and J is TRBJ2-1; 9 nucleotides align to TRBD2. Germline values: CDR1 SGHVS, CDR2 FQNEAQ. The CDR3 loop spans 15 amino acids. The V segment lost 2 bases and the J segment 10 bases; nucleotides outside the gene matches: 9. The DNA for the CDR3 is TGTGCCAGCAGCTTATACGCGACTAGCGGTTCAGAGCAGTTCTTC. Translating it yields CASSLYATSGSEQFF.